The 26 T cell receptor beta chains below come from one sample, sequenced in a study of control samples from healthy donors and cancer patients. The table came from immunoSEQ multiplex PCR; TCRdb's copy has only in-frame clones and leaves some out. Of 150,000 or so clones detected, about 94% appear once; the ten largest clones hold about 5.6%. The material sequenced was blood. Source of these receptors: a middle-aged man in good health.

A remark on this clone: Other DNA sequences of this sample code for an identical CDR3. CDR3 coding DNA: TGTGCCAGCAGTTACGTGGACACTGAAGCTTTCTTT. Translated: CASSYVDTEAFF. This chain links TRBV6-6 with TRBJ1-1; no clear D. Trimming shortened V by 2 bases and J by 3 bases, and 4 bases separated the two germline ends. This CDR3 is built from 12 residues. CDR1 is MNHNY, CDR2 SVGAGI, per germline (reference sequence).

This chain's CDR3 is CASSLGGGQPQHF. CDR3 nucleotide sequence: TGTGCCAGCAGCTTGGGGGGAGGTCAGCCCCAGCATTTT. The chain employs TRBV5-6 and TRBJ1-5; D remains unclear. Germline V gene data show CDR1 as SGHDT and CDR2 as YYEEEE. CDR3 length: 13 residues. Trimming took off 0 bases at V and 6 bases at J, with 7 bases between the two ends.

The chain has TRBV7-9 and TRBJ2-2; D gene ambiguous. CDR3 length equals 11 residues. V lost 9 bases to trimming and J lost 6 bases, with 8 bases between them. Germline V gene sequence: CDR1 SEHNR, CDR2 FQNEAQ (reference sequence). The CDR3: CARLSSGELFF. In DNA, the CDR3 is TGTGCCAGGTTATCTTCCGGGGAGCTGTTTTTT.

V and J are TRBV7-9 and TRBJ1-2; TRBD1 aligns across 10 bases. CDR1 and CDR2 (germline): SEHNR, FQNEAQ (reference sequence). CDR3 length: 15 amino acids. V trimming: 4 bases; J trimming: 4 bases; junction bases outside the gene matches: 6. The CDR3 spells CASSYPGQGSYGYTF. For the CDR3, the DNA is TGTGCCAGCAGCTACCCGGGACAGGGGTCCTATGGCTACACCTTC.

The CDR3 nucleotides are TGTGCCACCAGTCCGGGGTCCCATGAGCAGTTCTTC. Its translation: CATSPGSHEQFF. The V gene is TRBV24-1, the J gene TRBJ2-1; D may be TRBD2 (5 bases). Germline V gene lookup returns CDR1 KGHDR and CDR2 SFDVKD. This CDR3 has 12 residues. V gave up 6 bases and J gave up 8 bases, with 10 bases separating them.

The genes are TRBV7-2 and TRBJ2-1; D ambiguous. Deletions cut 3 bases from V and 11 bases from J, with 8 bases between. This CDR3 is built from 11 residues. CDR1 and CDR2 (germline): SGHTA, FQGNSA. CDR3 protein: CASSLTLKQFF. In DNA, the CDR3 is TGTGCCAGCAGCTTGACACTAAAGCAGTTCTTC.

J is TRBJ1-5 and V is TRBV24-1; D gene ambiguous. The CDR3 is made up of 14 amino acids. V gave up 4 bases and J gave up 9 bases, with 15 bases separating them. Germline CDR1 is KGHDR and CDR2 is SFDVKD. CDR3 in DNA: TGTGCCACCAGTGAACCAGGTACAATCAGGCCCCAGCATTTT. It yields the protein CATSEPGTIRPQHF.

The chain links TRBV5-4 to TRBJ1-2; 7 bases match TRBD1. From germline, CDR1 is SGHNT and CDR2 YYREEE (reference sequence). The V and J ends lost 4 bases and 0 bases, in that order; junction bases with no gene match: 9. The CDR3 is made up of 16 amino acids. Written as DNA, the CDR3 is TGTGCCAGCAGCGGGGAAGGGACAGTAACTAACTATGGCTACACCTTC. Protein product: CASSGEGTVTNYGYTF.

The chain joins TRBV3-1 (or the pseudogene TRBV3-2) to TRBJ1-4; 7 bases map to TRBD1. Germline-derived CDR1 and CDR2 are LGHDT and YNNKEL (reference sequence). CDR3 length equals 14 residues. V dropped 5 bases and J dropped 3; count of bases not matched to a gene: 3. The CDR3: CASSFRGSNEKLFF. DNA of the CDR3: TGTGCCAGCAGCTTCAGGGGGTCTAATGAAAAACTGTTTTTT.

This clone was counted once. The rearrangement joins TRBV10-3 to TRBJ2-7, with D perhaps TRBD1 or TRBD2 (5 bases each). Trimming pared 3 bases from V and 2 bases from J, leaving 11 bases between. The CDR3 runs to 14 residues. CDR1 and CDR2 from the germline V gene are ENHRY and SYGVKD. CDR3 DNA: TGTGCCATCAGTGACACCGGGACGGCCTACGAGCAGTACTTC. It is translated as CAISDTGTAYEQYF.

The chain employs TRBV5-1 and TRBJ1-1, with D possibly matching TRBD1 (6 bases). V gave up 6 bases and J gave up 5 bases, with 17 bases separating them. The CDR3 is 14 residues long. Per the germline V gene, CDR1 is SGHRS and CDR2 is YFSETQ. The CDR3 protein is CASTLTGWGTEAFF. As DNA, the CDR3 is TGCGCCAGCACCCTCACAGGGTGGGGGACTGAAGCTTTCTTT.

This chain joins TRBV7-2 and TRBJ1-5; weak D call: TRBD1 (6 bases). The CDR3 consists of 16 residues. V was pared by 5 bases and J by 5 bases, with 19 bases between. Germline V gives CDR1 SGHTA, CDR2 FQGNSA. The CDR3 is CASSPEQAGADQPQHF. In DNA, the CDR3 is TGTGCCAGCAGCCCAGAGCAGGCAGGGGCGGATCAGCCCCAGCATTTT.

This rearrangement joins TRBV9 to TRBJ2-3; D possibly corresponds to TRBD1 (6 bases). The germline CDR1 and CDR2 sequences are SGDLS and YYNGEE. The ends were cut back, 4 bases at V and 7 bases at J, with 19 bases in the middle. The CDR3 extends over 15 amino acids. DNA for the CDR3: TGTGCCAGCAGCCTGGCAGGGGCCCCCCAGAATACGCAGTATTTT. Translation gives CASSLAGAPQNTQYF.

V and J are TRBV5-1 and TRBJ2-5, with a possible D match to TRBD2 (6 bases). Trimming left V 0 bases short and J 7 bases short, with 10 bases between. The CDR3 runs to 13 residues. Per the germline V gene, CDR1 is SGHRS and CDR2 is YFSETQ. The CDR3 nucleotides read TGCGCCAGCAGCTTGGTTGTGGGGGGGACCCAGTACTTC. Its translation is CASSLVVGGTQYF.

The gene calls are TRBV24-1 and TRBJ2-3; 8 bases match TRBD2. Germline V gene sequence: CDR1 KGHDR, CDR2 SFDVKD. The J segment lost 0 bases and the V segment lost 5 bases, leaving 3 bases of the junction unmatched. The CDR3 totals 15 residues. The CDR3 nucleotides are TGTGCCACCAGTGCGGGGGGGTCTAGCACAGATACGCAGTATTTT. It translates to CATSAGGSSTDTQYF.

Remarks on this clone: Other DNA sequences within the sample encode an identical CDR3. In DNA form, the CDR3 reads TGTGCCAGGAGTCGCATAACAGGGAACACAGATACGCAGTATTTT. Translation: CARSRITGNTDTQYF. The rearrangement links TRBV2 to TRBJ2-3; a weak D match, TRBD1 (6 bases). The CDR3 sequence is 15 residues long. V lost 9 bases and J lost 2, with 18 bases in between. The V gene's germline CDR1 is SNHLY and CDR2 FYNNEI. Together with reference TRBV2 and TRBJ2-3, the CDR3 gives the full variable domain: EPEVTQTPSHQVTQMGQEVILRCVPISNHLYFYWYRQILGQKVEFLVSFYNNEISEKSEIFDDQFSVERPDGSNFTLKIRSTKLEDSAMYFCARSRITGNTDTQYFGPGTRLTVL.

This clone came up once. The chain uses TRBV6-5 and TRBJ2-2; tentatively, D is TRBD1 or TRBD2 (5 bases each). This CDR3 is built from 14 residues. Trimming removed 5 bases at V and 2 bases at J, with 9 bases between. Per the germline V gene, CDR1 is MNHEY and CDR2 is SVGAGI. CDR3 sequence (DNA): TGTGCCAGCAGTCCGGGACGAAACACCGGGGAGCTGTTTTTT. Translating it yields CASSPGRNTGELFF.

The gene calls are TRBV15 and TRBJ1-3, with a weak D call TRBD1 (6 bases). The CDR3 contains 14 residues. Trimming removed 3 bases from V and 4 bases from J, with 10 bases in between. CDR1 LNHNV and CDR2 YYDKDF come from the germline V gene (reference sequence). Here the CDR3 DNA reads TGTGCCACCAGCAGCAGGGGCTCCGGAAACACCATATATTTT. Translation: CATSSRGSGNTIYF.

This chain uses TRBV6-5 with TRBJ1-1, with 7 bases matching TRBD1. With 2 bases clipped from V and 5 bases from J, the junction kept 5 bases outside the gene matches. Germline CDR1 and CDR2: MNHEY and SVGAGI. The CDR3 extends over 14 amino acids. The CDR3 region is CASSYTGEGTEAFF. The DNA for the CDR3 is TGTGCCAGCAGTTACACAGGGGAAGGAACTGAAGCTTTCTTT.

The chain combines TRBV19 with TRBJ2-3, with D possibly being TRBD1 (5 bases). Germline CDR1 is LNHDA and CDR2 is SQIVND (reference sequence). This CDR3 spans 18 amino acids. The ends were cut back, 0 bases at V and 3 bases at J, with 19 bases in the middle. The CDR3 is CASSIDGPRQRTTDTQYF. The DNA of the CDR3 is TGTGCCAGTAGTATAGATGGACCGAGACAGAGGACAACAGATACGCAGTATTTT.

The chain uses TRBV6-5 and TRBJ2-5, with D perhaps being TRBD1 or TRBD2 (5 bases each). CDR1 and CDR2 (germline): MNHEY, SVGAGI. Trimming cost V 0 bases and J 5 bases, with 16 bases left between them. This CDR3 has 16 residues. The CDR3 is CASSYSGRAAAETQYF. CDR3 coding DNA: TGTGCCAGCAGTTACTCGGGACGGGCGGCGGCGGAGACCCAGTACTTC.

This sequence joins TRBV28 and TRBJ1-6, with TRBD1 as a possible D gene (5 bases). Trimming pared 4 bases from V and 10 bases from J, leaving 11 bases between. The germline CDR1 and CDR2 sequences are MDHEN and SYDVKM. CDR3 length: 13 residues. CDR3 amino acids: CASSSGGTSPLHF. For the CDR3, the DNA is TGTGCCAGCAGTTCCGGGGGGACCTCACCCCTCCACTTT.

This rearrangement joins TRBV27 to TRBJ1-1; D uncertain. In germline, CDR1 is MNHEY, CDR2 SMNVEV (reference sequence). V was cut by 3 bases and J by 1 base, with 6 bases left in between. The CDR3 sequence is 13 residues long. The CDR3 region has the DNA TGTGCCAGCAGTTTGCGGGGGAACACTGAAGCTTTCTTT. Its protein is CASSLRGNTEAFF.

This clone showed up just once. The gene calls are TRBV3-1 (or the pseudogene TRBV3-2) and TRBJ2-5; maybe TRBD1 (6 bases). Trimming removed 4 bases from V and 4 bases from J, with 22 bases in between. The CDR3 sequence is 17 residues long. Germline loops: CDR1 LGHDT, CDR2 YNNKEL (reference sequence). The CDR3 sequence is CASSRRQDPLGRETQYF. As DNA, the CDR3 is TGTGCCAGCAGCCGAAGACAGGACCCCTTGGGGAGAGAGACCCAGTACTTC.

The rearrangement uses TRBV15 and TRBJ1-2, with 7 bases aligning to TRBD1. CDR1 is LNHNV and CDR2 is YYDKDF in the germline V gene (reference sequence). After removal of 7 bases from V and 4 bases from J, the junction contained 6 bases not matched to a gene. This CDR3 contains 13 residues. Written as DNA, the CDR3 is TGTGCCACCACGGTGAGACAGGGCTATGGCTACACCTTC. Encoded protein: CATTVRQGYGYTF.

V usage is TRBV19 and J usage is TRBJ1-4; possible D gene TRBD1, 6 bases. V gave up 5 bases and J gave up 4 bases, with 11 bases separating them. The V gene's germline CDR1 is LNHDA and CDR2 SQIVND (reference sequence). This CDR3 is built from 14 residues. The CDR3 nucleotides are TGTGCCAGTAGTTTCCAGGGGAATAATGAAAAACTGTTTTTT. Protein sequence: CASSFQGNNEKLFF.